One and the same sample provided the 17 T cell receptor beta chains below, sequenced in a study of blood T cell repertoires in COVID-19. TCRdb's table, derived via immunoSEQ multiplex PCR, lists solely in-frame clones and lacks some. The table shows fewer than 130,000 clones, with roughly 85% occurring only once. The source material was peripheral blood. The receptors were gathered from a human donor in a cohort sampled during active COVID-19.

The chain links TRBV2 to TRBJ1-6; D may be TRBD1 (6 bases). This CDR3 has 15 residues. V was clipped by 6 bases and J by 8 bases, with 17 bases between them. CDR1 is SNHLY and CDR2 is FYNNEI in the germline V gene. CDR3: CASRAGEWAYSPLHF. The CDR3 bases are TGTGCCAGCAGGGCAGGGGAATGGGCTTATTCACCCCTCCACTTT.

This clone was found once. The chain recombines TRBV3-1 (or the pseudogene TRBV3-2) with TRBJ2-7, with TRBD1 matching 7 bases. The CDR3 totals 14 residues. The junction had 6 bases not matched to a gene; V was cut back by 4 bases and J by 3 bases. CDR1 and CDR2 (germline): LGHDT, YNNKEL (reference sequence). CDR3 in amino acids: CASSPKNRGYEQYF. In DNA, the CDR3 is TGTGCCAGCAGCCCGAAAAACAGGGGCTACGAGCAGTACTTC.

The chain couples TRBV3-1 (or the pseudogene TRBV3-2) to TRBJ1-1; tentative D call: TRBD1 (6 bases). This CDR3 has 12 residues. The germline gives CDR1 LGHDT, CDR2 YNNKEL (reference sequence). V was clipped by 4 bases and J by 7 bases, with 10 bases between them. CDR3 bases: TGTGCCAGCAGCCTACAGGGCTATGAAGCTTTCTTT. Protein sequence: CASSLQGYEAFF.

The genes are TRBV27 and TRBJ1-4, with TRBD1 matching 8 bases. Germline V CDR1 and CDR2: MNHEY, SMNVEV (reference sequence). The CDR3 consists of 15 residues. V shed 1 base, J shed 5 bases, and the junction held 3 bases outside the gene matches. The CDR3 nucleotides read TGTGCCAGCAGTTTATGGGGGGACAGGAATGAAAAACTGTTTTTT. Its protein is CASSLWGDRNEKLFF.

The chain has TRBV5-1 and TRBJ1-2, with a possible D match to TRBD1 (5 bases). CDR3 length: 14 amino acids. Deletions cut 0 bases from V and 3 bases from J, with 9 bases between. Germline assignment: CDR1 SGHRS and CDR2 YFSETQ. The CDR3 DNA is TGCGCCAGCAGCTTGGGGGGCACTGACTATGGCTACACCTTC. Amino acid sequence: CASSLGGTDYGYTF.

The sample holds one count of this clone. V is TRBV28 and J is TRBJ2-3; a possible D gene is TRBD1 (6 bases). V dropped 10 bases and J dropped 0 bases, with 17 bases sitting between them. CDR1 and CDR2 (germline): MDHEN, SYDVKM. This CDR3 is 15 amino acids long. The CDR3 coding sequence is TGTGCCACCCGCCGAGGACAGCTAAGCACAGATACGCAGTATTTT. Its protein product is CATRRGQLSTDTQYF.

The chain combines TRBV7-9 with TRBJ2-1, with 8 bases aligning to TRBD1. Per the germline V gene, CDR1 is SEHNR and CDR2 is FQNEAQ (reference sequence). The CDR3 sequence is 15 residues long. V dropped 4 bases and J dropped 5; count of bases not matched to a gene: 7. The CDR3 DNA reads TGTGCCAGCAGCTCCCGGACAGGGCCAAACAATGAGCAGTTCTTC. Protein sequence: CASSSRTGPNNEQFF.

This chain links TRBV4-1 with TRBJ2-5, with a possible D match to TRBD2 (7 bases). The CDR3 loop spans 15 amino acids. Deletions cut 5 bases from V and 2 bases from J, with 15 bases between. Germline CDR1 MGHRA, CDR2 YSYEKL. CDR3 residues: CASSYPGGPQETQYF. The DNA for the CDR3 is TGCGCCAGCAGCTATCCCGGGGGGCCTCAAGAGACCCAGTACTTC.

The chain uses TRBV19 and TRBJ1-2; 7 bases line up with TRBD1. After removal of 4 bases from V and 8 bases from J, the junction contained 7 bases not matched to a gene. Germline V gives CDR1 LNHDA, CDR2 SQIVND (reference sequence). This CDR3 contains 13 residues. As DNA, the CDR3 is TGTGCCAGTAGTAGGGGACAGCCCCGAGGCTACACCTTC. Its translation is CASSRGQPRGYTF.

This clone appeared once. The chain links TRBV24-1 to TRBJ1-5, with D perhaps matching TRBD1 (6 bases). The CDR3 runs 14 residues. V lost 7 bases, J lost 4 bases, and 13 bases lay in between. The germline V gene encodes CDR1 KGHDR and CDR2 SFDVKD. In DNA form, the CDR3 reads TGTGCCACCAGCGGCAGGGGCGTTAATCAGCCCCAGCATTTT. It encodes CATSGRGVNQPQHF.

The V call is TRBV7-2, the J call TRBJ1-5; D is perhaps TRBD1 (6 bases). CDR1 SGHTA and CDR2 FQGNSA come from the germline V gene. The CDR3 sequence is 15 residues long. Trimming left V 4 bases short and J 3 bases short, with 13 bases between. The CDR3 DNA is TGTGCCAGCAGCTCATATGGACAGCCCAATCAGCCCCAGCATTTT. It encodes CASSSYGQPNQPQHF.

Turning to this clone: Other DNA sequences within the sample encode an identical CDR3. V is TRBV28 and J is TRBJ1-2; D perhaps matches TRBD1 (6 bases). Germline V gene sequence: CDR1 MDHEN, CDR2 SYDVKM. Trimming shortened V by 5 bases and J by 2 bases, and 9 bases separated the two germline ends. This CDR3 comprises 13 residues. The CDR3 loop is CASSLTGNYGYTF. The CDR3 coding sequence is TGTGCCAGCAGTCTGACAGGCAACTATGGCTACACCTTC.

The chain couples TRBV28 to TRBJ2-3; D remains unclear. V was shortened by 3 bases and J by 4 bases, with 17 bases between the two germline ends. The CDR3 spans 16 residues. Germline CDR1 and CDR2: MDHEN and SYDVKM. CDR3 nucleotide sequence: TGTGCCAGCAGTTTTCGTCGAACGACTCAAGCAGATACGCAGTATTTT. Translation: CASSFRRTTQADTQYF.

V gene TRBV5-6 combines with J gene TRBJ2-1; D possibly corresponds to TRBD2 (5 bases). Trimming shortened V by 2 bases and J by 5 bases, and 11 bases separated the two germline ends. The V gene's germline CDR1 is SGHDT and CDR2 YYEEEE. The CDR3 runs 14 residues. In nucleotides, the CDR3 is TGTGCCAGCAGCTTCGCCGACTACGACAATGAGCAGTTCTTC. Protein sequence: CASSFADYDNEQFF.

This chain connects TRBV5-6 to TRBJ2-1; TRBD2 agrees at 8 bases. From germline, CDR1 is SGHDT and CDR2 YYEEEE. The CDR3 spans 15 residues. With V trimmed by 1 base and J by 3 bases, 3 bases remained unmatched. The CDR3 reads CASSLLAGYYNEQFF. CDR3 nucleotides: TGTGCCAGCAGCTTGCTAGCGGGCTACTACAATGAGCAGTTCTTC.

This chain joins TRBV11-2 and TRBJ1-3, with D maybe TRBD1 (6 bases). The germline CDR1 and CDR2 sequences are SGHAT and FQNNGV. CDR3 length: 16 amino acids. The V end was cut by 9 bases, the J end by 2 bases, with 20 bases between. The DNA of the CDR3 is TGTGCCAGTAGTCCGCACAGGGCCCCCACTGGAAACACCATATATTTT. Translated, it gives CASSPHRAPTGNTIYF.

The CDR3 loop is CASRVLHGDNSPLHF. The CDR3 DNA reads as TGTGCCAGTAGAGTATTACACGGAGATAATTCACCCCTCCACTTT. The genes are TRBV19 and TRBJ1-6; D gene ambiguous. Trimming stripped 6 bases from V and 5 bases from J, with 14 bases between. This CDR3 has 15 amino acids. CDR1 and CDR2 (germline): LNHDA, SQIVND (reference sequence).